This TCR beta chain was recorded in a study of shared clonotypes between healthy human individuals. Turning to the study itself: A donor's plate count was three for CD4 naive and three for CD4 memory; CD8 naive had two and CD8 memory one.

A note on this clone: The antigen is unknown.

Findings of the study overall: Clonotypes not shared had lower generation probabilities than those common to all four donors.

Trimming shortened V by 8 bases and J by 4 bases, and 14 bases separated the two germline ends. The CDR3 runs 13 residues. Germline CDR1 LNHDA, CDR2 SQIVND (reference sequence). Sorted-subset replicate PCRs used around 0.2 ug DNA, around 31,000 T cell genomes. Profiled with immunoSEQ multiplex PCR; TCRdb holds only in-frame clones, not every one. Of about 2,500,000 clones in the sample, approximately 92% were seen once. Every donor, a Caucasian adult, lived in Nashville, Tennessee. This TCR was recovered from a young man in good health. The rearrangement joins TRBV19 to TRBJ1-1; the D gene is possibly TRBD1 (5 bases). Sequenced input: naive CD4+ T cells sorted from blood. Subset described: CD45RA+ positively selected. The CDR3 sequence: CASSQGSGTEAFF. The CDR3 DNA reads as TGTGCCAGTTCGCAGGGAAGTGGCACTGAAGCTTTCTTT.